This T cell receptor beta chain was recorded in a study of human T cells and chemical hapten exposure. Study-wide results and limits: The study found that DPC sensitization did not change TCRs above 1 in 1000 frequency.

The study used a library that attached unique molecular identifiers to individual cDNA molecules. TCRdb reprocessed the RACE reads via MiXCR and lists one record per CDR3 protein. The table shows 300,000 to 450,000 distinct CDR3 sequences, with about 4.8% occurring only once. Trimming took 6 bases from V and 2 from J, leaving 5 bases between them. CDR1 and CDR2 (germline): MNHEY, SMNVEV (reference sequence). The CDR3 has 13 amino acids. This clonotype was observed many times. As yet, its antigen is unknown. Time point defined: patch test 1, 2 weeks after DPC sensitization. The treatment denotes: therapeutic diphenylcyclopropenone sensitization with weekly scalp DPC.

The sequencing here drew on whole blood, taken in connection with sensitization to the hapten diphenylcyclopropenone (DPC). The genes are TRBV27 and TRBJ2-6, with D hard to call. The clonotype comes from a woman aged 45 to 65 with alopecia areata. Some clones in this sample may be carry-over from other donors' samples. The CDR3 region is CASSFPGANVLTF. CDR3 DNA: TGTGCCAGCAGCTTCCCTGGGGCCAACGTCCTGACTTTC.